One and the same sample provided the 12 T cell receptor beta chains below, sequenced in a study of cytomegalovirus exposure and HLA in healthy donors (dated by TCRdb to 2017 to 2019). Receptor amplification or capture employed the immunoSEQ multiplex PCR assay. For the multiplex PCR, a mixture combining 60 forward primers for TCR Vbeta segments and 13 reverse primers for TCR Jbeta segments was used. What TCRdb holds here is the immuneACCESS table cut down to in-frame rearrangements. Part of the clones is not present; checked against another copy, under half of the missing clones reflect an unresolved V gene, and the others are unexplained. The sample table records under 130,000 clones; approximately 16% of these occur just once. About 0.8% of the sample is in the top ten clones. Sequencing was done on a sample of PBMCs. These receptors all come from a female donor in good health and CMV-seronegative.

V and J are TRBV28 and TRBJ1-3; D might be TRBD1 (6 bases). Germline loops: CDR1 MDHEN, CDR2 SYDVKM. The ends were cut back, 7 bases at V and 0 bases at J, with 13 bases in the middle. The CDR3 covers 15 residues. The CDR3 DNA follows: TGTGCCAGCATTGAGGGGGTGAGCTCTGGAAACACCATATATTTT. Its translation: CASIEGVSSGNTIYF. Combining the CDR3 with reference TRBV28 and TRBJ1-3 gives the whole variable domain DVKVTQSSRYLVKRTGEKVFLECVQDMDHENMFWYRQDPGLGLRLIYFSYDVKMKEKGDIPEGYSVSREKKERFSLILESASTNQTSMYLCASIEGVSSGNTIYFGEGSWLTVV.

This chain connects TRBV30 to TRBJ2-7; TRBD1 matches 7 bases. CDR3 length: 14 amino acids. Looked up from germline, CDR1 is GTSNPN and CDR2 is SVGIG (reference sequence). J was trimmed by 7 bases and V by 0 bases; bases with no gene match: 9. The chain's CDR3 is CAWSVRRGPGEQYF. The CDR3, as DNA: TGTGCCTGGAGTGTACGTAGGGGGCCGGGGGAGCAGTACTTC. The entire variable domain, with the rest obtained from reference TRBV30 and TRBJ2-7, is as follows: SQTIHQWPATLVQPVGSPLSLECTVEGTSNPNLYWYRQAAGRGLQLLFYSVGIGQISSEVPQNLSASRPQDRQFILSSKKLLLSDSGFYLCAWSVRRGPGEQYFGPGTRLTVT.

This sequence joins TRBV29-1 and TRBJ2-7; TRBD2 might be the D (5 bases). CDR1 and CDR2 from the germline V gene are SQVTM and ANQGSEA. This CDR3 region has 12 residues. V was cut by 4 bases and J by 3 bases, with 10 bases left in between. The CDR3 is CSVVGASYEQYF. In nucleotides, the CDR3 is TGCAGCGTTGTGGGAGCAAGCTACGAGCAGTACTTC.

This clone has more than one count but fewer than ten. CDR3 coding DNA: TGTGCCAGCAGTGAGATCAGGGTCTCTAGCTACACCTTC. This sequence encodes CASSEIRVSSYTF. The chain recombines TRBV6-1 with TRBJ1-2; the D gene is possibly TRBD1 (5 bases). V gave up 3 bases and J gave up 9 bases, with 14 bases separating them. In germline, CDR1 is MNHNS, CDR2 SASEGT. CDR3 length: 13 residues.

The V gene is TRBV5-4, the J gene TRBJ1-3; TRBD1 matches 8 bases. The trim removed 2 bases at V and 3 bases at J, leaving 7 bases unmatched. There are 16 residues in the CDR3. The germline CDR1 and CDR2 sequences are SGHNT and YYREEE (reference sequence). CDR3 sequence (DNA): TGTGCCAGCAGCTTATGGACAGGGTTTGATGGAAACACCATATATTTT. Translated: CASSLWTGFDGNTIYF.

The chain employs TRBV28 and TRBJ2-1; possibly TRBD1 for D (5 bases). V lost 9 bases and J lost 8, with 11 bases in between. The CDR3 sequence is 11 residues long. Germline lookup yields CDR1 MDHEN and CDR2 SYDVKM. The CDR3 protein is CASFSGYEQFF. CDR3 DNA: TGTGCCAGTTTTTCAGGGTATGAGCAGTTCTTC.

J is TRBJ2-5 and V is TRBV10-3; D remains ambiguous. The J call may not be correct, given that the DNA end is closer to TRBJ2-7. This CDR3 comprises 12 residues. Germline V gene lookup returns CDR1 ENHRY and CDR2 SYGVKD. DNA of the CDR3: TGTGCCATCAGCGACGGAGTCTACGAGCAGTACTTC. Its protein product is CAISDGVYEQYF.

CDR3 in amino acids: CASSLQSSNYGYTF. CDR3 nucleotide sequence: TGTGCCAGCAGCCTCCAAAGCTCTAACTATGGCTACACCTTC. The chain joins TRBV2 to TRBJ1-2; no clear D gene. V was shortened by 6 bases and J by 0 bases, with 11 bases between the two germline ends. The CDR3 is 14 amino acids. Germline lookup yields CDR1 SNHLY and CDR2 FYNNEI.

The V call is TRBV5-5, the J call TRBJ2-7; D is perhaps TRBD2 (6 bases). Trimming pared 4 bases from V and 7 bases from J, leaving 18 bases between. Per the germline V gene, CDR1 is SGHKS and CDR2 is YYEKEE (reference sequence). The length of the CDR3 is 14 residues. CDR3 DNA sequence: TGTGCCAGCAGCCGGGACTCCCTCGTGGGGGAGCAGTACTTC. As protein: CASSRDSLVGEQYF.

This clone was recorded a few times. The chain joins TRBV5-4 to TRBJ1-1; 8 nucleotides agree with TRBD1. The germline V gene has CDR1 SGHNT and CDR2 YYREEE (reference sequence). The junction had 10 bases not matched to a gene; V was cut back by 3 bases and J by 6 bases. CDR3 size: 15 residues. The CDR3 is CASSSRESGGSEAFF. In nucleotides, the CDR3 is TGTGCCAGCAGCTCCCGGGAGTCAGGGGGCTCTGAAGCTTTCTTT.

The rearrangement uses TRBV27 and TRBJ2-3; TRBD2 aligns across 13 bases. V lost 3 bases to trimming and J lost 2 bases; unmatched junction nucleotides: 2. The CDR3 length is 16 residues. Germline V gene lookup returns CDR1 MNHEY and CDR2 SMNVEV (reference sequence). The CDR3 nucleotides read TGTGCCAGCAGTTTGACTAGCGGGGGGTACACAGATACGCAGTATTTT. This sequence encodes CASSLTSGGYTDTQYF.

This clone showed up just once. The CDR3 spells CASSVSADRANYGYTF. The CDR3 nucleotides are TGTGCCAGCAGCGTCTCCGCGGACAGGGCAAACTATGGCTACACCTTC. This chain uses TRBV5-4 with TRBJ1-2; TRBD1 matches at 8 bases. Trimming cost V 4 bases and J 2 bases; bases outside gene matches: 10. The germline CDR1 and CDR2 sequences are SGHNT and YYREEE (reference sequence). The CDR3 covers 16 residues.